This is a list of T cell receptor beta chains from one sample in a study of blood T cell repertoires in COVID-19. The repertoire was sequenced with immunoSEQ multiplex PCR; TCRdb's copy has only in-frame clones and lacks some. The data show around 220,000 clones, with around 83% seen just once and roughly 10% held by the top ten. Sample: peripheral blood. These receptors originate from a woman between 50 and 59 years old with COVID-19, enrolled during active disease. Both conserved end residues are part of each CDR3.

v_call,j_call,cdr3_aa
TRBV6-1,TRBJ1-1,CASSARQGIVNTEAFF
TRBV10-1,TRBJ1-4,CASSRDLKEKLFF
TRBV2,TRBJ2-5,CASSPGTQGETQYF
TRBV24-1,TRBJ1-1,CATSVGGGPMNTEAFF
TRBV7-9,TRBJ2-3,CASSLGLGLGADTQYF
TRBV19,TRBJ1-2,CASSIARMRSSNYGYTF
TRBV6-2/TRBV6-3,TRBJ1-5,CASSYVQPLGNQPQHF
TRBV11-2,TRBJ1-2,CASSSLRGQGAEGYTF
TRBV7-8,TRBJ2-5,CASGQGVKETQYF
TRBV19,TRBJ1-2,CASSSIRDRDLYGYTF
TRBV5-6,TRBJ1-4,CASSLRQGREKLFF
TRBV7-2,TRBJ2-1,CASSSPSGGHNEQFF
TRBV10-3,TRBJ1-2,CAISETGADYGYTF
TRBV15,TRBJ2-3,CATSRGVAGGGSDTQYF
TRBV6-5,TRBJ1-2,CASSQLAGRGYTF
TRBV11-2,TRBJ2-5,CASSSKTGGAETQYF
TRBV5-6,TRBJ1-1,CASSPRGTDTEAFF
TRBV4-1,TRBJ1-6,CASSHPPGATDSPLHF
TRBV2,TRBJ1-4,CASSDRGILATNEKLFF
TRBV7-2,TRBJ2-2,CATRPHFAGTGGNTGELFF
TRBV5-4,TRBJ2-1,CASSLGGEVNNEQFF
TRBV30,TRBJ1-2,CAWSLLGGNYGYTF
TRBV4-1,TRBJ1-2,CASSQDQGLFYGYTF
TRBV30,TRBJ1-1,CAWTDRSNTEAFF
TRBV19,TRBJ1-1,CASSTGVEAFF
TRBV13,TRBJ1-5,CASSFGRGTQPQHF
TRBV19,TRBJ1-5,CASQHAASNQPQHF